Here is one TCR beta chain with its context. The antigen remains undetermined. This record belongs to a study of shared clonotypes between healthy human individuals. Overall study findings and caveats: Clonotypes shared by all four sorted-subset donors had higher generation probabilities than non-shared clonotypes. Larger estimated richness was generally recorded for naive subsets relative to memory subsets. It was only blood that was sampled, and tissue repertoires likely differ.

Terminally differentiated effector memory CD45RA+ cells were excluded by CCR7 positive selection of CD45RO-negative cells. In the authors' methods: Because ImmunoSEQ provided only junction sequences with no quality scores, the filtering differed. Clones were sequenced by immunoSEQ multiplex PCR, and TCRdb holds only the in-frame ones, with some missing. The V and J calls and clone size come from that table; D and trimming were worked out from the DNA. The table records more than 600,000 clones, 90% to 95% of them present only once. J gave up 7 bases and V 5 bases, and 6 bases lay outside the gene matches. CDR3 size: 14 residues. Germline lookup yields CDR1 MNHNY and CDR2 SVGAGI (reference sequence).

This chain links TRBV6-6 with TRBJ2-1, with 9 nucleotides matching TRBD1. The clonotype comes from a young man in good health. Material: naive CD8+ T cells sorted from blood. CDR3 region: CASSPTGGGNEQFF. CDR3 nucleotides: TGTGCCAGCAGTCCGACAGGGGGTGGAAATGAGCAGTTCTTC.